The present T cell receptor beta chain was sequenced within a study of human T cells and chemical hapten exposure. Broader study findings: Clustering by CDR3 similarity yielded significantly more large clusters from expanded TCRs than controls.

Sample time point: patch test 1, 2 weeks after DPC sensitization. The treatment is: therapeutic diphenylcyclopropenone sensitization with weekly scalp DPC. Sample donors consisted of patients with alopecia, aged 18 to 70 years, who were suitable for DPC. Library construction involved attaching unique molecular identifiers to individual cDNA molecules, which allowed quantitative, reproducible TCR counting. The authors' processing: Per-sample TCR counts ranged from about 23,224 to 690,600, median roughly 87,000. TCRdb reprocessed the RACE reads via MiXCR and lists one record per CDR3 protein. The V and J calls and clone size come from TCRdb's table, not from the authors' own analysis. The table lists some 350,000 distinct CDR3 sequences, around 7% of them singletons. As for this clonotype: The antigen remains undetermined.

Germline V lookup: CDR1 LNHDA, CDR2 SQIVND (reference sequence). With 7 bases removed from V and 6 bases from J, the gap between germline ends came to 15 bases. This CDR3 comprises 14 residues. J is TRBJ2-2 and V is TRBV19; D remains ambiguous. This TCR was sampled from a woman aged 18-35 years with alopecia areata. Some clones in this sample may be carry-over from other donors' samples. Material: whole blood, obtained in connection with sensitization to the hapten diphenylcyclopropenone (DPC). In DNA form, the CDR3 reads TGTGCCAGTACCCATTCTGCCGGCGCCGGGGAGCTGTTTTTT. This translates into CASTHSAGAGELFF.